These T cell receptor beta chains were read from a single sample in a study of blood T cell repertoires in COVID-19. Libraries were prepared by immunoSEQ multiplex PCR; TCRdb keeps only in-frame clonotypes and omits some of them. The repertoire holds a few hundred thousand clones, 85% to 90% seen once, with roughly 0.76% in the top ten. The sequenced material came from peripheral blood. The source of these receptors is a man younger than 35 with COVID-19, enrolled during active disease. Both conserved end residues are part of each CDR3. The order of the fields is D gene, J gene, V gene, CDR3 protein, CDR3 DNA. D genes are given only for firm matches.

>TRBD2|TRBJ2-3|TRBV7-2
CASSLGGLEVDTQYF
TGTGCCAGCAGCTTAGGCGGACTAGAGGTGGATACGCAGTATTTT
>TRBD2|TRBJ2-1|TRBV5-4
CASSLGTSDSEFF
TGTGCCAGCAGCTTGGGGACTAGCGATTCGGAGTTCTTC
>TRBD2|TRBJ2-7|TRBV24-1
CATSDSLADEQYF
TGTGCCACCAGTGATTCCCTAGCGGACGAGCAGTACTTC
>.|TRBJ2-1|TRBV24-1
CATMDKSYNEQFF
TGTGCCACCATGGACAAATCCTACAATGAGCAGTTCTTC
>TRBD2|TRBJ2-1|TRBV7-8
CASSRTAGGPREQFF
TGTGCCAGCAGCCGTACTGCGGGAGGGCCTCGTGAGCAGTTCTTC
>.|TRBJ1-1|TRBV3-1/TRBV3-2
CASSQVPNTEAFF
TGTGCCAGCAGCCAAGTCCCTAACACTGAAGCTTTCTTT
>TRBD1|TRBJ2-7|TRBV11-2
CASSQQGVHYEQYF
TGTGCCAGCAGCCAACAGGGGGTCCACTACGAGCAGTACTTC
>.|TRBJ1-5|TRBV27
CASSPGVEVRGQPQHF
TGTGCCAGCAGTCCCGGGGTTGAAGTCCGCGGCCAGCCCCAGCATTTT
>TRBD2|TRBJ2-7|TRBV6-5
CASTTVAGGPYEQYF
TGTGCCAGCACGACAGTAGCGGGAGGACCTTACGAGCAGTACTTC
>TRBD2|TRBJ2-5|TRBV5-1
CASSFSSGETQYF
TGCGCCAGCAGCTTTTCTAGCGGGGAGACCCAGTACTTC
>TRBD2|TRBJ2-2|TRBV9
CASSVAPSGRETGELFF
TGTGCCAGCAGCGTAGCTCCTAGCGGGAGGGAAACCGGGGAGCTGTTTTTT